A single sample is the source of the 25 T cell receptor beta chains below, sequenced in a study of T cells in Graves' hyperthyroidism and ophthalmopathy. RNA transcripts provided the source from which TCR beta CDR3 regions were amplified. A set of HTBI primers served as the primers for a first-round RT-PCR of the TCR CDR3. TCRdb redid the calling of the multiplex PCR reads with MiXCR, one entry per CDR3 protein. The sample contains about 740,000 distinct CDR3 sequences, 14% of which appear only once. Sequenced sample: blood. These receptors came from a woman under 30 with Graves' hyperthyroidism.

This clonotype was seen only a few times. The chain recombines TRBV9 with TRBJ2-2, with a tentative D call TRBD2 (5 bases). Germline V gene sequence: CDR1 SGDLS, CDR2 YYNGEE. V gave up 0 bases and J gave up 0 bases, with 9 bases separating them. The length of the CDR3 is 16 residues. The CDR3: CASSVVGGPNTGELFF. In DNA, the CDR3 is TGTGCCAGCAGCGTAGTGGGCGGGCCGAACACCGGGGAGCTGTTTTTT.

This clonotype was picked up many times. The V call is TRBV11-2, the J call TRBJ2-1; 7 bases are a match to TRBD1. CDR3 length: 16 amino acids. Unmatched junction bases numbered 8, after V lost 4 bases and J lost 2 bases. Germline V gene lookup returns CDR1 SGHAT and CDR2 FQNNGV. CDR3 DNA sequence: TGTGCCAGCAGCTCCAACAGGGGCAGGACCTACAATGAGCAGTTCTTC. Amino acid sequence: CASSSNRGRTYNEQFF.

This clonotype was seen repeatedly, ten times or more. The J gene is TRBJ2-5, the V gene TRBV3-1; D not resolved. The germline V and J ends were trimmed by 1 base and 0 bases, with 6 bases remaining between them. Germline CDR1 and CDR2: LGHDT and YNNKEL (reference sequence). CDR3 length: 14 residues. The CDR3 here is CASSQVGYQETQYF. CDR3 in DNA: TGTGCCAGCAGCCAAGTTGGCTACCAAGAGACCCAGTACTTC.

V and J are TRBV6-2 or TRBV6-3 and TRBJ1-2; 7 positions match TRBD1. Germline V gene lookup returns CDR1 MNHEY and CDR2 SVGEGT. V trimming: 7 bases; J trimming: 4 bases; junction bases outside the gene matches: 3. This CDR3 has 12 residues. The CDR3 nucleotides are TGTGCCAGCAAGGACAGGATCTATGGCTACACCTTC. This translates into CASKDRIYGYTF.

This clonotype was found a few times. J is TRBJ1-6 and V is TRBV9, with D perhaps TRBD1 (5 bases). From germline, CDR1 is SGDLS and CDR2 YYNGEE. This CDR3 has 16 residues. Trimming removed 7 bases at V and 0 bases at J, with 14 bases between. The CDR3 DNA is TGTGCCAGCGCCCGGGACGCAAGCTCCTATAATTCACCCCTCCACTTT. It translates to CASARDASSYNSPLHF. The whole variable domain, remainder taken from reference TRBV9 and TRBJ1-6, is DSGVTQTPKHLITATGQRVTLRCSPRSGDLSVYWYQQSLDQGLQFLIQYYNGEERAKGNILERFSAQQFPDLHSELNLSSLELGDSALYFCASARDASSYNSPLHFGNGTRLTVT.

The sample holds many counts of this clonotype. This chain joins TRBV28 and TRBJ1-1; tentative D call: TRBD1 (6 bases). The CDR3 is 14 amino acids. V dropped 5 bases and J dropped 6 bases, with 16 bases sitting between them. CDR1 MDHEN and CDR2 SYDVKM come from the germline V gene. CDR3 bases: TGTGCCAGCAGTGGACTTGACAGGAGCCCTGAAGCTTTCTTT. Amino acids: CASSGLDRSPEAFF.

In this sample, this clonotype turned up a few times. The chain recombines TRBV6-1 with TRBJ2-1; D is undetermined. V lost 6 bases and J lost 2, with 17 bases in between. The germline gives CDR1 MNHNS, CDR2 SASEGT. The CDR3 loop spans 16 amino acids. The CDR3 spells CASRGLDNPPYNEQFF. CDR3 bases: TGTGCCAGCAGGGGCCTCGACAACCCCCCCTACAATGAGCAGTTCTTC.

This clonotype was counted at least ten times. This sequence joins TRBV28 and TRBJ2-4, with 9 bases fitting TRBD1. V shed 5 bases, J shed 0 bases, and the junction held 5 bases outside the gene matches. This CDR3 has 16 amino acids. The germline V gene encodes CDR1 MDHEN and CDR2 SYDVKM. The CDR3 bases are TGTGCCAGCAGTAGGGGGACAGGGCTAGCCAAAAACATTCAGTACTTC. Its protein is CASSRGTGLAKNIQYF.

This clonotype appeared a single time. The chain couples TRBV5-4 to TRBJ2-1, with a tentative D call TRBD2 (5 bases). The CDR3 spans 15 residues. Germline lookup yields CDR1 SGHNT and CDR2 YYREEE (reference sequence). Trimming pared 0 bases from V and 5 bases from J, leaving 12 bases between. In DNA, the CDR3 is TGTGCCAGCAGCTTGGTTGCGGGCGGTCACAATGAGCAGTTCTTC. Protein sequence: CASSLVAGGHNEQFF.

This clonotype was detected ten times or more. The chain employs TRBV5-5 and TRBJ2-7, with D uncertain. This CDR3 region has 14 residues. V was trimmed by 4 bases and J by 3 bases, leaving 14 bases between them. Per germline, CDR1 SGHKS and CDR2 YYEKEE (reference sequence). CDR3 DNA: TGTGCCAGCAGCCCGACCACCAACGTCTACGAGCAGTACTTC. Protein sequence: CASSPTTNVYEQYF.

The CDR3 protein is CSADPSGRASEQFF. The CDR3 DNA is TGCAGCGCCGACCCTAGCGGGAGGGCCTCTGAGCAGTTCTTC. The J gene is TRBJ2-1, the V gene TRBV29-1; TRBD2 matches 12 bases. The V gene's germline CDR1 is SQVTM and CDR2 ANQGSEA. The ends lost 7 bases at V and 9 bases at J; junction bases unmatched: 10. This CDR3 spans 14 amino acids.

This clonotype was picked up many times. In DNA form, the CDR3 reads TGTGCCTGGAGTGTGGCCCCCACGACGTTGGGCTACACCTTC. It codes for CAWSVAPTTLGYTF. The V gene is TRBV30, the J gene TRBJ1-2, with D unclear. Between the trimmed V and J ends, which lost 0 bases and 8 bases, there was a span of 16 bases. Per the germline V gene, CDR1 is GTSNPN and CDR2 is SVGIG (reference sequence). The CDR3 extends over 14 amino acids.

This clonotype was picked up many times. CDR3 bases: TGTGCCAGCAGCTTAGGGACTCTGGAGACCCAGTACTTC. Protein: CASSLGTLETQYF. V usage is TRBV7-2 and J usage is TRBJ2-5, with D perhaps matching TRBD2 (5 bases). V was cut by 1 base and J by 5 bases, with 8 bases left in between. This CDR3 is built from 13 residues. The germline gives CDR1 SGHTA, CDR2 FQGNSA. Complete variable domain (other parts from reference TRBV7-2 and TRBJ2-5): GAGVSQSPSNKVTEKGKDVELRCDPISGHTALYWYRQSLGQGLEFLIYFQGNSAPDKSGLPSDRFSAERTGGSVSTLTIQRTQQEDSAVYLCASSLGTLETQYFGPGTRLLVL.

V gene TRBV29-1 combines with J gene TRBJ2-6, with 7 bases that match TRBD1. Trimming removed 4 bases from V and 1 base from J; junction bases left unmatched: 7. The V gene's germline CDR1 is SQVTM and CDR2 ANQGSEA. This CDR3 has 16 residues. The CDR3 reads CSVVGTAVSGANVLTF. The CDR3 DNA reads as TGCAGCGTTGTCGGGACAGCCGTGTCTGGGGCCAACGTCCTGACTTTC. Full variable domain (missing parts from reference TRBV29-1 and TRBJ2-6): SAVISQKPSRDICQRGTSLTIQCQVDSQVTMMFWYRQQPGQSLTLIATANQGSEATYESGFVIDKFPISRPNLTFSTLTVSNMSPEDSSIYLCSVVGTAVSGANVLTFGAGSRLTVL.

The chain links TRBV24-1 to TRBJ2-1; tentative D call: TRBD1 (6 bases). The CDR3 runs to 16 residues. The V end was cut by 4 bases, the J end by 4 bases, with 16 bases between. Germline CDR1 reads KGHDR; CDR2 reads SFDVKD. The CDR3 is CATSEVTGTRYNEQFF. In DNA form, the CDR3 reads TGTGCCACCAGTGAGGTGACCGGGACAAGATACAATGAGCAGTTCTTC.

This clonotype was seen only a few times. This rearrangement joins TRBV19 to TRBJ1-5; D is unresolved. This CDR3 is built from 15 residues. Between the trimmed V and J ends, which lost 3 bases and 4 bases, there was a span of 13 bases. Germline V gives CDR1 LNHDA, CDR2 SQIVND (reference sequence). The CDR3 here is CASSIGPRSNQPQHF. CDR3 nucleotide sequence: TGTGCCAGTAGTATCGGTCCGCGTTCGAATCAGCCCCAGCATTTT.

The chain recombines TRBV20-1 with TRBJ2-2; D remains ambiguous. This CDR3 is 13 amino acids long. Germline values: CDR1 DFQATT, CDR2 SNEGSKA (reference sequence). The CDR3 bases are TGCCGACGCCCGTCTCCGTTCTCCGGGGAGCTGTTTTTT. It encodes CRRPSPFSGELFF.

CDR3 sequence reads: CASTLLAAYNEQFF. CDR3 bases: TGTGCCAGCACCTTGCTAGCGGCCTACAATGAGCAGTTCTTC. The J gene is TRBJ2-1, the V gene TRBV12-3 or TRBV12-4, with 7 bases identical to TRBD2. This CDR3 has 14 amino acids. With 7 bases clipped from V and 2 bases from J, the junction kept 5 bases outside the gene matches.

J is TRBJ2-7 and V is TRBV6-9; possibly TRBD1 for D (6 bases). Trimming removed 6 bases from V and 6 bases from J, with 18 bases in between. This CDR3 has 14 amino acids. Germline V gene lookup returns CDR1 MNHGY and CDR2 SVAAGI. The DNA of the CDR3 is TGTGCCAGCAGCTACCTGCATGGGGGCGGCGAGCAGTACTTC. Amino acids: CASSYLHGGGEQYF.

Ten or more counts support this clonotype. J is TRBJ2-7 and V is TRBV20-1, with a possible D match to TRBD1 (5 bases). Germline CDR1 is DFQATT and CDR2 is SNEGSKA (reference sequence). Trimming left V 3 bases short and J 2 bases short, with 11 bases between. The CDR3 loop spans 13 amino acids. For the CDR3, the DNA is TGCAGTGCTAGGACAGCAACCGCCTACGAGCAGTACTTC. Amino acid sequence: CSARTATAYEQYF.

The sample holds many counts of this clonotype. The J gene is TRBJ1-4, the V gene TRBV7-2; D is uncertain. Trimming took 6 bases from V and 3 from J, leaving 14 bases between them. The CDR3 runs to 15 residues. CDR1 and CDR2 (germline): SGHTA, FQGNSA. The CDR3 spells CASSSDLGPNEKLFF. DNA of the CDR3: TGTGCCAGCAGTTCGGATTTAGGGCCTAATGAAAAACTGTTTTTT.

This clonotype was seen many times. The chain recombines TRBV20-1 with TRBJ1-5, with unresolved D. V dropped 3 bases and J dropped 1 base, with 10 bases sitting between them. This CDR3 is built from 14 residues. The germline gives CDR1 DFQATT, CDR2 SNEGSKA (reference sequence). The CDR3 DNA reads TGCAGTGCTAGTGGGGTGAAGAGCAATCAGCCCCAGCATTTT. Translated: CSASGVKSNQPQHF.

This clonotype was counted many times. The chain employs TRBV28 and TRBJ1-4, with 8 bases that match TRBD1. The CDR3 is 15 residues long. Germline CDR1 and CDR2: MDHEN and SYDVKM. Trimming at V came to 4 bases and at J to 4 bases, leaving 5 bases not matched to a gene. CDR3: CASSSRTGRNEKLFF. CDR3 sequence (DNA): TGTGCCAGCAGTTCCCGGACAGGGCGTAATGAAAAACTGTTTTTT.

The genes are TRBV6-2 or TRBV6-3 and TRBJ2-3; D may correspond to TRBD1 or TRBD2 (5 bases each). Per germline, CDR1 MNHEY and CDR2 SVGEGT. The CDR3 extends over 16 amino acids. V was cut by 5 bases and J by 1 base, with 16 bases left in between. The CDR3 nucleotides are TGTGCCAGCAGTCCGGTTCGGGGCGCGGGCACAGATACGCAGTATTTT. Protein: CASSPVRGAGTDTQYF.

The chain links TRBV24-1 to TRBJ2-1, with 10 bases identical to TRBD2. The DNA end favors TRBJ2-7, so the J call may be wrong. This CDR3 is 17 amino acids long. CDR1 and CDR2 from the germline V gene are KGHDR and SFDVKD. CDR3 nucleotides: TGTGCCACCAGTGATAGGACTAGCGGAGACTTGTGGAATGAGCAGTACTTC. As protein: CATSDRTSGDLWNEQYF.